This T cell receptor (beta chain) was obtained from a study of T-cell memory formation after mild COVID-19. Study outcomes and limitations: That cross-reactive memory joined was suggested by some responding clones appearing in pre-infection memory. Second-wave clones peaking on day 37 lacked confirmed SARS-CoV-2 specificity.

At least ten counts were recorded for this clonotype. Its antigen is as yet unknown. Barcoded TCR alpha and TCR beta cDNA libraries with UMIs came from 5'RACE using constant-segment primers. TCRdb called the 5' RACE reads again in MiXCR, with one record for every CDR3 protein. This table has 100,000 or so distinct CDR3 sequences, approximately 10% appearing once. The CDR3 loop spans 15 amino acids. CDR1 is SQVTM and CDR2 is ANQGSEA in the germline V gene. V lost 4 bases to trimming and J lost 3 bases, with 16 bases between them. Sequenced input: PBMCs or a T cell subset sorted from them (not recorded which). V gene TRBV29-1 combines with J gene TRBJ2-1, with no clear D. This clonotype was obtained from a young man who had mild COVID-19 (a few samples of this study predate the infection). Cell type and time point are not known. CDR3 nucleotides: TGCAGCGTTGCCACCGGCGTGGCGTTCTACAATGAGCAGTTCTTC. The encoded protein is CSVATGVAFYNEQFF.